This is a list of T cell receptor beta chains from one sample in a study of blood T cell dynamics during melanoma immunotherapy. TCRdb's table, derived via immunoSEQ multiplex PCR, lists solely in-frame clones and lacks some. The repertoire has 25,000 to 35,000 clones, 65% to 85% of them found once; the top ten carry approximately 10%. The sequenced sample was blood, obtained from a patient treated with checkpoint blockade. These receptors originate from a human donor with melanoma. Each CDR3 is given with its conserved first and last residue. The order of the fields is J gene, clone size, V gene, D gene, CDR3 DNA, CDR3 protein. D genes are given only for firm matches. Size values are once, few and many counts, or a class for expanded clones, and some rows have none.

J: TRBJ2-3; size: NA; V: TRBV7-8; D: NA; DNA: TGTGCCAGCAGTCTCGGACTCCCAGATACGCAGTATTTT; CDR3: CASSLGLPDTQYF
J: TRBJ1-1; size: NA; V: TRBV9; D: TRBD1; DNA: TGTGCCAGCAGCGTCCATCAAGGGGGCGCCACTGAAGCTTTCTTT; CDR3: CASSVHQGGATEAFF
J: TRBJ2-2; size: NA; V: TRBV28; D: NA; DNA: TGTGCCAGCAGTTTGGGGTGGGAAGCCCCCGGGGAGCTGTTTTTT; CDR3: CASSLGWEAPGELFF
J: TRBJ2-7; size: NA; V: TRBV5-1; D: NA; DNA: TGCGCCAGCAGCCCCGGGACCCAGACGGGGGAGCAGTACTTC; CDR3: CASSPGTQTGEQYF
J: TRBJ2-6; size: NA; V: TRBV2; D: NA; DNA: TGTGCCACCACCATCTTATCTGGGGCCAACGTCCTGACTTTC; CDR3: CATTILSGANVLTF
J: TRBJ2-7; size: NA; V: TRBV30; D: NA; DNA: TGTGCCTGGCAGCGGCAGGGAATCCTAGGCGAGCAGTACTTC; CDR3: CAWQRQGILGEQYF
J: TRBJ2-4; size: NA; V: TRBV25-1; D: NA; DNA: TGTGCCAGCAGTGGCGAGGGCTTAGCCAAAAACATTCAGTACTTC; CDR3: CASSGEGLAKNIQYF
J: TRBJ2-1; size: NA; V: TRBV15; D: TRBD2; DNA: TGTGCCACCAGCAGAGATGCGGGGGGACTAGCGCAGGATGAGCAGTTCTTC; CDR3: CATSRDAGGLAQDEQFF
J: TRBJ2-1; size: NA; V: TRBV7-9; D: TRBD2; DNA: TGTGCCAGCAGCCTACTAGCGGGAGTGAATGAGCAGTTCTTC; CDR3: CASSLLAGVNEQFF
J: TRBJ2-1; size: once; V: TRBV5-5; D: TRBD1; DNA: TGTGCCAGCAGCCTCAGGGACAGCGATACGCAGCAGTTCTTC; CDR3: CASSLRDSDTQQFF
J: TRBJ2-6; size: NA; V: TRBV25-1; D: NA; DNA: TGTGCCAGCAGTGAGAGGACTCGAAACTCTGGGGCCAACGTCCTGACTTTC; CDR3: CASSERTRNSGANVLTF
J: TRBJ2-2; size: once; V: TRBV7-2; D: TRBD2; DNA: TGTGCCAGCAGCCCGGTGTGGGGCGGGAGGGCCCCGAACACCGGGGAGCTGTTTTTT; CDR3: CASSPVWGGRAPNTGELFF
J: TRBJ1-2; size: NA; V: TRBV7-8; D: NA; DNA: TGTGCCAGCAGCTTAGTTAGAGGGACTGCTAACTATGGCTACACCTTC; CDR3: CASSLVRGTANYGYTF
J: TRBJ2-7; size: NA; V: TRBV5-1; D: TRBD1; DNA: TGCGCCAGCAGCTTGTCAGGGGGACCCTACGAGCAGTACTTC; CDR3: CASSLSGGPYEQYF
J: TRBJ2-2; size: once; V: TRBV5-4; D: NA; DNA: TGTGCCAGCAGCTTACAGGGCTCCACCGGGGAGCTGTTTTTT; CDR3: CASSLQGSTGELFF
J: TRBJ2-5; size: NA; V: TRBV7-9; D: NA; DNA: TGTGCCAGCAGCTCCCGCCTAGGGACGCAAGAGACCCAGTACTTC; CDR3: CASSSRLGTQETQYF
J: TRBJ2-7; size: NA; V: TRBV9; D: NA; DNA: TGTGCCAGCAGCGTAGGCGACCTCCTCCGGTCGGGCGAGCAGTACTTC; CDR3: CASSVGDLLRSGEQYF
J: TRBJ2-7; size: NA; V: TRBV2; D: NA; DNA: TGTGCCAGCAGGCCCCAACAGCAGAGCTCCTACGAGCAGTACTTC; CDR3: CASRPQQQSSYEQYF
J: TRBJ1-1; size: NA; V: TRBV18; D: NA; DNA: TGTGCCAGCTCCCCACTCGAGGTGAACACTGAAGCTTTCTTT; CDR3: CASSPLEVNTEAFF
J: TRBJ2-5; size: NA; V: TRBV19; D: NA; DNA: TGTGCCAGTAGCCAGCCGGGGTTCCCGGAGACCCAGTACTTC; CDR3: CASSQPGFPETQYF
J: TRBJ2-1; size: NA; V: TRBV9; D: TRBD2; DNA: TGTGCCAGCAGCCCTAGCGGGGTGAGCTCCTACAATGAGCAGTTCTTC; CDR3: CASSPSGVSSYNEQFF
J: TRBJ2-7; size: NA; V: TRBV19; D: NA; DNA: TGTGCCAGTAGTATAGAAGACTCCACGCTCTACGAGCAGTACTTC; CDR3: CASSIEDSTLYEQYF
J: TRBJ2-6; size: NA; V: TRBV6-1; D: TRBD1; DNA: TGTGCCAGCAGTGGCAAGACAGGGGGGCACTCTGGGGCCAACGTCCTGACTTTC; CDR3: CASSGKTGGHSGANVLTF
J: TRBJ2-5; size: NA; V: TRBV6-5; D: NA; DNA: TGTGCCAGCAGTTACGCGGCAGGAGATCCGCAAGAGACCCAGTACTTC; CDR3: CASSYAAGDPQETQYF
J: TRBJ1-2; size: NA; V: TRBV28; D: TRBD1; DNA: TGTGCCAGCAGGGGACAGGGGATCGGCAACTATGGCTACACCTTC; CDR3: CASRGQGIGNYGYTF
J: TRBJ2-1; size: NA; V: TRBV7-2; D: NA; DNA: TGTGCCAGCAGCTCCTACTCCTACAATGAGCAGTTCTTC; CDR3: CASSSYSYNEQFF
J: TRBJ1-4; size: NA; V: TRBV2; D: TRBD1; DNA: TGTGCCAGCAGGGGACAGCCTAATGAAAAACTGTTTTTT; CDR3: CASRGQPNEKLFF
J: TRBJ2-5; size: once; V: TRBV2; D: NA; DNA: TGTGCCAGCAGTGATTTAGAACAGGGTGGGACCCAGTACTTC; CDR3: CASSDLEQGGTQYF
J: TRBJ2-7; size: NA; V: TRBV30; D: TRBD1; DNA: TGTGCCTGGATCATGTTCCGGGACAGGACTTTATACGAGCAGTACTTC; CDR3: CAWIMFRDRTLYEQYF
J: TRBJ2-6; size: few; V: TRBV19; D: NA; DNA: TGTGCCAGTTCTAGGCAATCTACCTCTGGGGCCAACGTCCTGACTTTC; CDR3: CASSRQSTSGANVLTF
J: TRBJ1-4; size: NA; V: TRBV19; D: TRBD1; DNA: TGTGCCAGTAGTACCCCGGGACAGGGAGGGGAAAAACTGTTTTTT; CDR3: CASSTPGQGGEKLFF
J: TRBJ1-1; size: few; V: TRBV9; D: NA; DNA: TGTGCCAGCAGCCGTTCTCAGGGTATCACTGAAGCTTTCTTT; CDR3: CASSRSQGITEAFF
J: TRBJ2-7; size: NA; V: TRBV5-8; D: NA; DNA: TGTGCGACGACTTCCGGGGGAGCGAACTACGAGCAGTACTTC; CDR3: CATTSGGANYEQYF
J: TRBJ1-5; size: NA; V: TRBV18; D: TRBD1; DNA: TGTGCCAGCTCACCACCGGGGACAGGCTATAGCAATCAGCCCCAGCATTTT; CDR3: CASSPPGTGYSNQPQHF
J: TRBJ1-2; size: NA; V: TRBV6-1; D: TRBD1; DNA: TGTGCCAGCAGTGACGGGACAGGGGACTCCTATGGCTACACCTTC; CDR3: CASSDGTGDSYGYTF